Below, one TCR beta chain is given with its context. These data are taken from a study of blood T cell repertoires in COVID-19. As for the study in general: The origin of the acute and convalescent COVID-19 samples was the United States, Italy and Spain. T cells, B-cell-depleted T cells, or PBMCs supplied cDNA or gDNA.

The ends lost 2 bases at V and 4 bases at J; junction bases unmatched: 7. The CDR3 is 15 residues long. The germline CDR1 and CDR2 sequences are SGHTA and FQGNSA. Per the authors' pipeline: Using reference gene primer amplification, nucleated cell counts were estimated. Data came from immunoSEQ multiplex PCR; TCRdb stores just in-frame clones and leaves some out. V, J and clone size are those of that table, while D and trimming were read from the DNA. The sample lists some 140,000 clones; roughly four fifths were seen once. This receptor was taken from an elderly man with acute or convalescent COVID-19. Sequencing input: peripheral blood. The V call is TRBV7-2, the J call TRBJ1-1; 7 bases agree with TRBD1. The CDR3 reads CASSLILQGGTEAFF. As DNA, the CDR3 is TGTGCCAGCAGCTTAATCTTGCAGGGGGGCACTGAAGCTTTCTTT.